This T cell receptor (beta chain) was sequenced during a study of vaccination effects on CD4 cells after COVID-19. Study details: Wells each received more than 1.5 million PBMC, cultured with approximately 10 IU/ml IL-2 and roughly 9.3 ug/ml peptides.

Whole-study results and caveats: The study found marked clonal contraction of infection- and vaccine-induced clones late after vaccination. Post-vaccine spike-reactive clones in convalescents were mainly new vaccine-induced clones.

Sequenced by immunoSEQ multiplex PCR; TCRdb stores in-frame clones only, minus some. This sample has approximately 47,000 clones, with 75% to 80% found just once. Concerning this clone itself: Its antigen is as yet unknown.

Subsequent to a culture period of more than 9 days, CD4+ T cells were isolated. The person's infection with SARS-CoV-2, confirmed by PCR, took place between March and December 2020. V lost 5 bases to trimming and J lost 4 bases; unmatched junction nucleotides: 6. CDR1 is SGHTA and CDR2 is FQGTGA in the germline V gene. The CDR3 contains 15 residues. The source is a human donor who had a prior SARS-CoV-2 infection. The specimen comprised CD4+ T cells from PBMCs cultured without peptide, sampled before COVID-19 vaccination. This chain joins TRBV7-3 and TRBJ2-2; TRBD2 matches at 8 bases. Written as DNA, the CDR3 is TGTGCCAGCAGCACATCCGGGACTAGCACCGGGGAGCTGTTTTTT. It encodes CASSTSGTSTGELFF.